The 29 T cell receptor beta chains given below trace back to one sample, sequenced in a study of T cells in Graves' hyperthyroidism and ophthalmopathy. The source material, RNA transcripts, was used to amplify TCR beta CDR3 regions. Initially, a first-round RT-PCR of the TCR CDR3 employed the HTBI primer set. Each CDR3 protein is one row after TCRdb ran MiXCR on the multiplex PCR reads. The top ten clones hold around 8% of a sample with 600,000 to 900,000 distinct CDR3 sequences, approximately 16% of them seen once. What was sequenced was blood. Receptors originate from a man aged 18-30 years with Graves' hyperthyroidism.

At least ten counts were recorded for this clonotype. The chain couples TRBV2 to TRBJ2-2, with 16 positions matching TRBD2. V gave up 5 bases and J gave up 5 bases; unmatched junction bases: 2. The CDR3 is 16 amino acids. Germline values: CDR1 SNHLY, CDR2 FYNNEI. CDR3 loop: CASSPGLAGGTGELFF. The CDR3 DNA follows: TGTGCCAGCAGTCCGGGACTAGCGGGAGGGACCGGGGAGCTGTTTTTT.

V and J are TRBV19 and TRBJ2-2; 11 bases line up with TRBD2. Trimming removed 4 bases from V and 4 bases from J; junction bases left unmatched: 5. Looked up from germline, CDR1 is LNHDA and CDR2 is SQIVND (reference sequence). The CDR3 has 16 amino acids. The chain's CDR3 is CASSTLAGGRTGELFF. In DNA form, the CDR3 reads TGTGCCAGTAGTACCCTAGCGGGAGGCCGCACCGGGGAGCTGTTTTTT.

This clonotype has at least ten counts. CDR3 region: CASSSLPLTDTQYF. In DNA, the CDR3 is TGTGCCAGCTCATCTCTACCCCTCACAGATACGCAGTATTTT. The chain combines TRBV18 with TRBJ2-3; D unclear. CDR1 KGHSH and CDR2 LQKENI come from the germline V gene. Trimming cost V 5 bases and J 2 bases, with 11 bases left between them. The CDR3 loop spans 14 amino acids.

At least ten counts were recorded for this clonotype. This chain links TRBV9 with TRBJ1-2; weak D call: TRBD1 (6 bases). The CDR3 contains 12 residues. The V and J ends lost 2 bases and 8 bases respectively, with 10 bases between them. Germline CDR1 and CDR2: SGDLS and YYNGEE. The CDR3 sequence: CASSVGTSGYTF. CDR3 DNA sequence: TGTGCCAGCAGCGTCGGGACATCAGGCTACACCTTC.

This clonotype turned up a few times. J is TRBJ2-7 and V is TRBV20-1; possibly TRBD1 for D (6 bases). Germline CDR1 DFQATT, CDR2 SNEGSKA (reference sequence). V was trimmed by 6 bases and J by 0 bases, leaving 12 bases between them. The CDR3 has 13 amino acids. CDR3 in amino acids: CSAKGQVSYEQYF. The CDR3 DNA reads TGCAGTGCCAAGGGACAAGTCTCCTACGAGCAGTACTTC.

This clonotype appeared a few times. V is TRBV18 and J is TRBJ2-7; D unresolved. Germline-derived CDR1 and CDR2 are KGHSH and LQKENI. V dropped 3 bases and J dropped 5 bases, with 14 bases sitting between them. The length of the CDR3 is 14 residues. CDR3 region: CASSPQPNSDEQYF. The DNA of the CDR3 is TGTGCCAGCTCACCTCAACCGAATTCCGACGAGCAGTACTTC.

The chain links TRBV20-1 to TRBJ2-7; D is ambiguous. Per the germline V gene, CDR1 is DFQATT and CDR2 is SNEGSKA (reference sequence). The CDR3 extends over 13 amino acids. V was pared by 4 bases and J by 0 bases, with 10 bases between. CDR3 sequence (DNA): TGCAGTGCTATTGACCGGAGCTCCTACGAGCAGTACTTC. Translation gives CSAIDRSSYEQYF.

This clonotype turned up a few times. This rearrangement joins TRBV20-1 to TRBJ2-1; TRBD2 aligns across 9 bases. Germline CDR1 is DFQATT and CDR2 is SNEGSKA (reference sequence). With V trimmed by 1 base and J by 8 bases, 18 bases remained unmatched. The CDR3 runs 18 residues. CDR3 nucleotides: TGCAGTGCTAGAGGGGTGGGTGGCGGGAGGGCCGGGGAGGATGAGCAGTTCTTC. Protein sequence: CSARGVGGGRAGEDEQFF.

This clonotype was seen ten or more times. The V call is TRBV18, the J call TRBJ2-5; D may be TRBD1 or TRBD2 (5 bases each). This CDR3 has 15 residues. The ends were cut back, 6 bases at V and 3 bases at J, with 17 bases in the middle. Germline loops: CDR1 KGHSH, CDR2 LQKENI. The CDR3, as DNA: TGTGCCAGCTCCCGGGACGTTGGACCCGAAGAGACCCAGTACTTC. This codes for CASSRDVGPEETQYF.

This clonotype was seen ten or more times. This sequence joins TRBV20-1 and TRBJ2-5; D might be TRBD2 (5 bases). This CDR3 has 13 residues. V was pared by 1 base and J by 2 bases, with 8 bases between. CDR1 is DFQATT, CDR2 SNEGSKA, per germline (reference sequence). CDR3: CSARVGRQETQYF. The CDR3 nucleotides read TGCAGTGCTAGAGTTGGGAGACAAGAGACCCAGTACTTC.

This clonotype was detected many times. This chain links TRBV11-3 with TRBJ2-1, with a weak D call TRBD1 (7 bases). The V gene's germline CDR1 is SGHNT and CDR2 YENEEA. CDR3 length equals 15 residues. With 4 bases removed from V and 6 bases from J, the gap between germline ends came to 16 bases. CDR3 DNA sequence: TGTGCCAGCAGCTCACGACAGGGAGGTTTCAATGAGCAGTTCTTC. Translation gives CASSSRQGGFNEQFF.

Turning to this clonotype: The CDR3 end shows no conserved phenylalanine or tryptophan, and so a read error is likely. This chain links TRBV2 with TRBJ2-1, with TRBD2 matching 10 bases. Germline CDR1 is SNHLY and CDR2 is FYNNEI. The CDR3 runs to 17 residues. V dropped 8 bases and J dropped 0; count of bases not matched to a gene: 10. The CDR3, as DNA: TGTGCCAGCCCACCACTAGCGGGGTCGAGCTCCTACAATGAGCAGTTCTAC. This gives the protein CASPPLAGSSSYNEQFY.

There are a few counts of this clonotype. The V and J genes are TRBV7-9 and TRBJ2-3; possibly TRBD1 or TRBD2 for D (5 bases each). Germline V CDR1 and CDR2: SEHNR, FQNEAQ (reference sequence). The CDR3 consists of 15 residues. The germline V and J ends were trimmed by 5 bases and 4 bases, with 16 bases remaining between them. The CDR3 region has the DNA TGTGCCAGCAGCCAGAGGGCAGGGCTCGCAGATACGCAGTATTTT. This encodes CASSQRAGLADTQYF.

V is TRBV9 and J is TRBJ1-2; D unclear. V lost 0 bases and J lost 4, with 7 bases in between. Germline-derived CDR1 and CDR2 are SGDLS and YYNGEE. This CDR3 has 13 amino acids. CDR3 bases: TGTGCCAGCAGCGTAGGGGCAGCCTATGGCTACACCTTC. Translation gives CASSVGAAYGYTF. The full variable domain, completed using reference TRBV9 and TRBJ1-2, is DSGVTQTPKHLITATGQRVTLRCSPRSGDLSVYWYQQSLDQGLQFLIQYYNGEERAKGNILERFSAQQFPDLHSELNLSSLELGDSALYFCASSVGAAYGYTFGSGTRLTVV.

In this sample, this clonotype turned up many times. The V and J genes are TRBV28 and TRBJ1-2; 8 bases line up with TRBD1. The ends lost 4 bases at V and 2 bases at J; junction bases unmatched: 9. The V gene's germline CDR1 is MDHEN and CDR2 SYDVKM. The CDR3 length is 16 residues. CDR3 sequence reads: CASSSKYRGGNYGYTF. For the CDR3, the DNA is TGTGCCAGCAGTTCGAAATACAGGGGGGGAAACTATGGCTACACCTTC.

This clonotype came up many times. This sequence joins TRBV28 and TRBJ2-1, with D possibly being TRBD1 (5 bases). The CDR3 has 12 amino acids. V was pared by 5 bases and J by 9 bases, with 11 bases between. Germline loops: CDR1 MDHEN, CDR2 SYDVKM. The CDR3 sequence: CASSDSFGEQFF. In DNA, the CDR3 is TGTGCCAGCAGTGACAGCTTCGGTGAGCAGTTCTTC.

The chain couples TRBV4-1 to TRBJ2-1; 8 positions match TRBD1. The CDR3 totals 13 residues. The ends lost 4 bases at V and 8 bases at J; junction bases unmatched: 4. The germline V gene has CDR1 MGHRA and CDR2 YSYEKL. The CDR3 sequence: CASSPDRAYEQFF. The CDR3 nucleotides are TGCGCCAGCAGCCCGGACAGGGCCTATGAGCAGTTCTTC.

The chain has TRBV7-3 and TRBJ2-1; D is possibly TRBD1 (5 bases). V was shortened by 5 bases and J by 11 bases, with 13 bases between the two germline ends. Germline CDR1 SGHTA, CDR2 FQGTGA. CDR3 length equals 12 residues. The CDR3 DNA reads TGTGCCAGCAGCCCTAAGGGGCAGAAGCAGTTCTTC. Its translation is CASSPKGQKQFF.

The sample holds many counts of this clonotype. The rearrangement uses TRBV7-2 and TRBJ2-5; 9 bases are a match to TRBD1. The V and J ends lost 4 bases and 9 bases, in that order; junction bases with no gene match: 6. The CDR3 has 13 amino acids. Germline loops: CDR1 SGHTA, CDR2 FQGNSA. In nucleotides, the CDR3 is TGTGCCAGCAGCTCCGGACAGGGGAGGCCCCAGTACTTC. Translated: CASSSGQGRPQYF.

The rearrangement links TRBV7-6 to TRBJ2-7; 10 positions agree with TRBD2. In germline, CDR1 is SGHVS, CDR2 FNYEAQ. The CDR3 contains 16 residues. J gave up 3 bases and V 5 bases, and 10 bases lay outside the gene matches. The CDR3 here is CASSLGTSVAFYEQYF. DNA of the CDR3: TGTGCCAGCAGCCTGGGGACTAGCGTCGCCTTCTACGAGCAGTACTTC.

This clonotype was detected ten times or more. The chain has TRBV28 and TRBJ2-3; D uncertain. Germline V gives CDR1 MDHEN, CDR2 SYDVKM. V shed 2 bases and J shed 1 base, with 10 bases lying between them. The CDR3 totals 15 residues. CDR3 protein: CASSLRDLGTDTQYF. The CDR3 coding sequence is TGTGCCAGCAGTTTAAGGGATTTGGGCACAGATACGCAGTATTTT.

This clonotype was found many times. The V and J genes are TRBV13 and TRBJ2-1; 11 bases are shared with TRBD2. CDR1 is PRHDT, CDR2 FYEKMQ, per germline (reference sequence). V was clipped by 5 bases and J by 7 bases; unmatched bases: 7. CDR3 length: 15 amino acids. CDR3 region: CASSIGLAGGNEQFF. The CDR3 DNA reads TGTGCCAGCAGCATTGGACTAGCGGGTGGGAATGAGCAGTTCTTC. Using reference TRBV13 and TRBJ2-1 for the parts outside the CDR3, the full variable domain is AAGVIQSPRHLIKEKRETATLKCYPIPRHDTVYWYQQGPGQDPQFLISFYEKMQSDKGSIPDRFSAQQFSDYHSELNMSSLELGDSALYFCASSIGLAGGNEQFFGPGTRLTVL.

V usage is TRBV5-1 and J usage is TRBJ2-2, with 9 nucleotides matching TRBD1. V lost 6 bases to trimming and J lost 3 bases; unmatched junction nucleotides: 6. The CDR3 totals 15 residues. Germline assignment: CDR1 SGHRS and CDR2 YFSETQ. CDR3 protein: CASTLTGGYTGELFF. The CDR3 DNA sequence: TGCGCCAGCACCCTGACAGGGGGATACACCGGGGAGCTGTTTTTT.

This clonotype has at least ten counts. The chain joins TRBV9 to TRBJ2-7; TRBD2 agrees at 11 bases. With V trimmed by 3 bases and J by 7 bases, 12 bases remained unmatched. The CDR3 is 16 residues long. Per germline, CDR1 SGDLS and CDR2 YYNGEE. DNA of the CDR3: TGTGCCAGCAGCGCCGGGACTAGCGGAAACTACGAGGAGCAGTACTTC. It encodes CASSAGTSGNYEEQYF.

This clonotype was seen many times. The rearrangement links TRBV30 to TRBJ2-1; 12 positions agree with TRBD2. Per the germline V gene, CDR1 is GTSNPN and CDR2 is SVGIG (reference sequence). CDR3 length: 17 amino acids. The junction had 9 bases not matched to a gene; V was cut back by 0 bases and J by 6 bases. The CDR3 reads CAWSVTSGRPWGNEQFF. In DNA form, the CDR3 reads TGTGCCTGGAGTGTGACTAGCGGGAGACCTTGGGGCAATGAGCAGTTCTTC.

This clonotype has at least ten counts. CDR3 amino acids: CASSLSGNTEAFF. The CDR3 DNA reads TGTGCCAGCAGTTTATCAGGGAACACTGAAGCTTTCTTT. The chain employs TRBV28 and TRBJ1-1, with unresolved D. V lost 1 base and J lost 1, with 4 bases in between. The CDR3 has 13 residues. The germline V gene has CDR1 MDHEN and CDR2 SYDVKM.

This clonotype was seen only a few times. The chain links TRBV6-5 to TRBJ2-7; TRBD1 matches at 10 bases. Germline V gene sequence: CDR1 MNHEY, CDR2 SVGAGI. CDR3 length: 15 amino acids. Losses at the gene ends were 4 bases for V and 7 bases for J; bases not matched to a gene: 10. The CDR3 bases are TGTGCCAGCAGTTCCCTCGTGGGACAGGGGCTGGAGCAGTACTTC. Translated: CASSSLVGQGLEQYF.

A note on this clonotype: Compared with germline, one end of the junction differs, possibly owing to a read error. The CDR3 coding sequence is TGTGCCACCAGTCCCCGCAAGGGACAGGCCTTTAGCAATCAGCCCCAGCATTTT. It is translated as CATSPRKGQAFSNQPQHF. V usage is TRBV27 and J usage is TRBJ1-5; 8 nucleotides align to TRBD1. The CDR3 spans 18 residues. From germline, CDR1 is MNHEY and CDR2 SMNVEV (reference sequence).

In this sample, this clonotype turned up many times. V is TRBV12-3 or TRBV12-4 and J is TRBJ1-2, with D unresolved. The CDR3 loop spans 13 amino acids. V lost 5 bases and J 8 bases, leaving 15 bases between the germline ends. The DNA of the CDR3 is TGTGCCAGCAGTCCCGTCCTGACTGACGGCTACACCTTC. It yields the protein CASSPVLTDGYTF.